These 16 T cell receptor beta chains were sequenced from one sample in a study of vaccination and CD4 T cells after COVID-19. Sequenced with the Oncomine TCR Beta short-read assay was DNA taken from cultured CD4+ T cells. Each CDR3 protein is one row after TCRdb ran MiXCR on the PCR reads. The sample shows 25,000 to 30,000 distinct CDR3 sequences, about 60% of them seen only once. Described treatment: approximately 11-day PBMC culture with coronavirus spike peptide pools or control peptides (ViraFEST assay). Their target antigens are unknown. This specimen was CD4+ T cells from blood, cultured in vitro, taken after SARS-CoV-2 vaccination. The source is a human donor who received a COVID-19 vaccine.

This sequence joins TRBV20-1 and TRBJ1-2, with a possible D match to TRBD1 (6 bases). Deletions cut 0 bases from V and 0 bases from J, with 17 bases between. Germline CDR1 is DFQATT and CDR2 is SNEGSKA (reference sequence). CDR3 length equals 17 residues. The chain's CDR3 is CSARDREIGGPNYGYTF. The CDR3, as DNA: TGCAGTGCTAGAGACAGGGAGATCGGGGGCCCTAACTATGGCTACACCTTC.

The V gene is TRBV6-1, the J gene TRBJ1-2; D unresolved. Germline V gene data show CDR1 as MNHNS and CDR2 as SASEGT. V dropped 1 base and J dropped 2 bases, with 8 bases sitting between them. This CDR3 has 14 residues. CDR3 residues: CASSEGLGNYGYTF. The CDR3 bases are TGTGCCAGCAGTGAAGGGTTGGGAAACTATGGCTACACCTTC.

The rearrangement joins TRBV12-3 or TRBV12-4 to TRBJ2-1; the D is unclear. The CDR3 totals 13 residues. V lost 9 bases, J lost 1 base, and 10 bases lay in between. CDR3 sequence reads: CASTPESYNEQFF. The CDR3 DNA reads as TGTGCCAGTACCCCGGAATCCTACAATGAGCAGTTCTTC.

V usage is TRBV6-5 and J usage is TRBJ1-6; D remains unclear. Germline CDR1 reads MNHEY; CDR2 reads SVGAGI. This CDR3 has 16 residues. V was shortened by 0 bases and J by 3 bases, with 9 bases between the two germline ends. The CDR3 nucleotides are TGTGCCAGCAGTTACTCTGGGCACCTCTATAATTCACCCCTCCACTTT. It translates to CASSYSGHLYNSPLHF.

This clonotype was observed a few times. The chain has TRBV19 and TRBJ1-5; 10 bases map to TRBD1. The trim removed 5 bases at V and 1 base at J, leaving 2 bases unmatched. CDR1 is LNHDA and CDR2 is SQIVND in the germline V gene (reference sequence). This CDR3 region has 15 residues. This CDR3 is CASSGQGGSNQPQHF. In nucleotides, the CDR3 is TGTGCCAGTAGTGGACAGGGGGGGAGCAATCAGCCCCAGCATTTT.

V usage is TRBV20-1 and J usage is TRBJ2-3, with TRBD2 matching over 8 bases. The V and J ends lost 0 bases and 2 bases, in that order; junction bases with no gene match: 7. Germline assignment: CDR1 DFQATT and CDR2 SNEGSKA (reference sequence). The CDR3 is 16 amino acids. In nucleotides, the CDR3 is TGCAGTGCTAGAGATTCGCGGGGGGCATTCACAGATACGCAGTATTTT. Translation gives CSARDSRGAFTDTQYF.

This clonotype was seen just once. CDR3 protein: CASTKEAVEAFF. CDR3 in DNA: TGTGCCAGCACCAAAGAGGCCGTTGAAGCTTTCTTT. The rearrangement joins TRBV2 to TRBJ1-1; D remains ambiguous. The CDR3 is made up of 12 amino acids. Between the trimmed V and J ends, which lost 7 bases and 7 bases, there was a span of 13 bases. The germline CDR1 and CDR2 sequences are SNHLY and FYNNEI.

The rearrangement joins TRBV10-3 to TRBJ1-5, with 7 nucleotides matching TRBD1. The CDR3 spans 13 residues. Germline V gene lookup returns CDR1 ENHRY and CDR2 SYGVKD. Trimming at V came to 8 bases and at J to 3 bases, leaving 4 bases not matched to a gene. CDR3 sequence (DNA): TGTGCCATCGGGGACAGCCTCAATCAGCCCCAGCATTTT. Its protein is CAIGDSLNQPQHF.

In its sample, this clonotype was seen a few times. This sequence joins TRBV2 and TRBJ1-5, with D unclear. This CDR3 has 14 residues. Trimming removed 2 bases at V and 5 bases at J, with 10 bases between. Germline loops: CDR1 SNHLY, CDR2 FYNNEI. As DNA, the CDR3 is TGTGCCAGCAGTGAAATCGGTGGAGATCAGCCCCAGCATTTT. Its protein is CASSEIGGDQPQHF.

V is TRBV30 and J is TRBJ2-4; D is unclear. Per the germline V gene, CDR1 is GTSNPN and CDR2 is SVGIG (reference sequence). The CDR3 loop spans 14 amino acids. V dropped 2 bases and J dropped 0 bases, with 8 bases sitting between them. The CDR3 coding sequence is TGTGCCTGGAGTTGGAAGATAGCCAAAAACATTCAGTACTTC. Its protein is CAWSWKIAKNIQYF.

The rearrangement joins TRBV12-3 or TRBV12-4 to TRBJ1-1; D uncertain. The CDR3 covers 15 residues. Trimming left V 6 bases short and J 5 bases short, with 19 bases between. CDR3 in DNA: TGTGCCAGCAGCCTACTTGGCAGCCCCGGGACTGAAGCTTTCTTT. It is translated as CASSLLGSPGTEAFF.

This sequence joins TRBV10-3 and TRBJ2-3, with TRBD1 matching 7 bases. Germline trimming cut 6 bases from V and 1 base from J; bases unmatched to any gene: 4. The CDR3 covers 14 residues. Germline loops: CDR1 ENHRY, CDR2 SYGVKD. The CDR3 spells CAIRPGTGTDTQYF. The CDR3 nucleotides read TGTGCCATCAGACCCGGGACAGGCACAGATACGCAGTATTTT.

The chain joins TRBV5-1 to TRBJ1-2; D not resolved. The CDR3 is 15 amino acids. CDR1 and CDR2 from the germline V gene are SGHRS and YFSETQ. V gave up 2 bases and J gave up 6 bases, with 17 bases separating them. The CDR3 sequence is CASSFNGDATNGYTF. The CDR3 nucleotides are TGCGCCAGCAGCTTCAACGGAGACGCAACTAATGGCTACACCTTC.

The rearrangement uses TRBV6-1 and TRBJ2-3; D is uncertain. From germline, CDR1 is MNHNS and CDR2 SASEGT. Trimming took 2 bases from V and 2 from J, leaving 2 bases between them. The CDR3 has 12 amino acids. The CDR3 DNA follows: TGTGCCAGCAGTGAATACACAGATACGCAGTATTTT. Translated: CASSEYTDTQYF.

The V and J genes are TRBV19 and TRBJ2-3; D unresolved. This CDR3 region has 14 residues. The V gene's germline CDR1 is LNHDA and CDR2 SQIVND (reference sequence). Deletions cut 3 bases from V and 9 bases from J, with 16 bases between. The CDR3 is CASSISPAGGTQYF. CDR3 bases: TGTGCCAGTAGTATTTCTCCTGCAGGCGGAACGCAGTATTTT. The full variable domain, in which reference TRBV19 and TRBJ2-3 provide the parts outside the CDR3, is DGGITQSPKYLFRKEGQNVTLSCEQNLNHDAMYWYRQDPGQGLRLIYYSQIVNDFQKGDIAEGYSVSREKKESFPLTVTSAQKNPTAFYLCASSISPAGGTQYFGPGTRLTVL.

The chain employs TRBV30 and TRBJ2-3; perhaps D is TRBD1 or TRBD2 (6 bases each). CDR3 length: 15 residues. V lost 4 bases and J 0 bases, leaving 14 bases between the germline ends. Per germline, CDR1 GTSNPN and CDR2 SVGIG (reference sequence). CDR3 loop: CAWTTGGPSTDTQYF. CDR3 DNA: TGTGCCTGGACTACCGGGGGCCCTAGCACAGATACGCAGTATTTT.